The 27 T cell receptor beta chains listed next were all sequenced from one sample in a study of T cell responses to AZD1222 COVID-19 vaccine. Sequenced by immunoSEQ multiplex PCR; TCRdb stores in-frame clones only, minus some. The sample consists of around 200,000 clones, roughly 91% of them appearing once. The sequencing used peripheral blood, collected on day 0 of AZD1222 vaccination. The receptors come from an adult in good health.

V and J are TRBV7-8 and TRBJ2-7; 10 nucleotides agree with TRBD2. CDR1 is SGHVS, CDR2 FQNEAQ, per germline. The CDR3 is 17 amino acids. V lost 2 bases and J lost 6; bases outside the gene matches: 13. As DNA, the CDR3 is TGTGCCAGCAGCTTATTCGGCAGAGCGGGAGGGCTCGCCGAGCAGTACTTC. It encodes CASSLFGRAGGLAEQYF. The full variable domain, in which reference TRBV7-8 and TRBJ2-7 provide the parts outside the CDR3, is GAGVSQSPRYKVAKRGQDVALRCDPISGHVSLFWYQQALGQGPEFLTYFQNEAQLDKSGLPSDRFFAERPEGSVSTLKIQRTQQEDSAVYLCASSLFGRAGGLAEQYFGPGTRLTVT.

The rearrangement uses TRBV20-1 and TRBJ2-2, with D maybe TRBD1 (5 bases). Deletions cut 3 bases from V and 5 bases from J, with 10 bases between. The CDR3 is 13 amino acids. Germline V lookup: CDR1 DFQATT, CDR2 SNEGSKA (reference sequence). CDR3 sequence: CSASGRATGELFF. The CDR3 region has the DNA TGCAGTGCTAGTGGCAGGGCGACCGGGGAGCTGTTTTTT.

The chain recombines TRBV9 with TRBJ2-7; unclear D gene. Germline loops: CDR1 SGDLS, CDR2 YYNGEE. Trimming took off 0 bases at V and 2 bases at J, with 9 bases between the two ends. The CDR3 has 14 residues. CDR3 sequence: CASSVGPATYEQYF. CDR3 in DNA: TGTGCCAGCAGCGTAGGTCCAGCAACCTACGAGCAGTACTTC.

CDR3 bases: TGTGCCAGTGGGGTGATCCAAGAGACCCAGTACTTC. This gives the protein CASGVIQETQYF. The rearrangement uses TRBV12-3 or TRBV12-4 and TRBJ2-5, with unresolved D. Trimming stripped 9 bases from V and 1 base from J, with 9 bases between. This CDR3 comprises 12 residues.

The CDR3: CASSLTLGRMGTGELFF. CDR3 DNA sequence: TGTGCCAGCAGCTTGACCCTCGGGAGAATGGGGACCGGGGAGCTGTTTTTT. This rearrangement joins TRBV5-8 to TRBJ2-2, with D tentatively TRBD2 (6 bases). V was cut by 1 base and J by 5 bases, with 18 bases left in between. This CDR3 has 17 amino acids. Germline V gene sequence: CDR1 SGHTS, CDR2 YDEGEE.

The CDR3: CASSPPGTGEDEQYF. The CDR3, as DNA: TGTGCCAGCAGCCCCCCCGGGACAGGGGAGGACGAGCAGTACTTC. The V call is TRBV21-1, the J call TRBJ2-7; no DNA check was done on the table's D call, TRBD1. TRBV21-1 is a pseudogene segment. This CDR3 spans 15 amino acids.

In this sample, this clone turned up a few times. The DNA of the CDR3 is TGTGCCAGCAGCTTTGGCAGAGTGGTCGATGAGCAGTTCTTC. Its translation is CASSFGRVVDEQFF. The chain combines TRBV9 with TRBJ2-1; D unresolved. The CDR3 extends over 14 amino acids. CDR1 and CDR2 (germline): SGDLS, YYNGEE. The germline V and J ends were trimmed by 4 bases and 8 bases, with 16 bases remaining between them.

The rearrangement links TRBV7-9 to TRBJ2-1, with 7 bases fitting TRBD1. Germline V gene data show CDR1 as SEHNR and CDR2 as FQNEAQ (reference sequence). The V gene end was trimmed by 5 bases and the J gene end by 15 bases; junction bases not matched to a gene: 13. This CDR3 contains 13 residues. CDR3: CASSRLDTGDGFF. The DNA for the CDR3 is TGTGCCAGCAGCCGATTGGATACAGGGGATGGGTTCTTC.

The rearrangement uses TRBV3-1 (or the pseudogene TRBV3-2) and TRBJ1-1, with D hard to call. From germline, CDR1 is LGHDT and CDR2 YNNKEL (reference sequence). There are 14 residues in the CDR3. Trimming cost V 4 bases and J 1 base, with 10 bases left between them. The CDR3 loop reads CASSLGLSNTEAFF. The CDR3 bases are TGTGCCAGCAGCCTAGGACTCTCGAACACTGAAGCTTTCTTT.

This chain uses TRBV29-1 with TRBJ2-7; D is perhaps TRBD1 (5 bases). V shed 1 base and J shed 4 bases, with 8 bases lying between them. CDR1 is SQVTM, CDR2 ANQGSEA, per germline. The CDR3 runs 12 residues. The CDR3: CSVEAQGYEQYF. The CDR3 DNA is TGCAGCGTTGAAGCCCAGGGTTACGAGCAGTACTTC.

The chain uses TRBV19 and TRBJ1-2; no reliable D call. Germline V gene data show CDR1 as LNHDA and CDR2 as SQIVND (reference sequence). V lost 10 bases and J 3 bases, leaving 30 bases between the germline ends. The CDR3 is made up of 18 amino acids. CDR3: CATQVMVKPLGRHYGYTF. CDR3 coding DNA: TGTGCCACCCAGGTCATGGTAAAGCCCCTTGGGCGGCACTATGGCTACACCTTC.

The chain links TRBV10-1 to TRBJ2-7; D ambiguous. Germline values: CDR1 WNHNN, CDR2 SYGVQD (reference sequence). This CDR3 comprises 14 residues. Trimming cost V 0 bases and J 5 bases, with 11 bases left between them. This CDR3 is CASSESSARNEQYF. CDR3 bases: TGCGCCAGCAGTGAGTCGTCGGCTAGGAACGAGCAGTACTTC.

The V gene is TRBV3-1 (or the pseudogene TRBV3-2), the J gene TRBJ1-6, with D unclear. V shed 6 bases and J shed 3 bases, with 12 bases lying between them. Germline V gene lookup returns CDR1 LGHDT and CDR2 YNNKEL (reference sequence). The CDR3 covers 15 residues. The CDR3 sequence: CASRPSGVYNSPLHF. The DNA of the CDR3 is TGTGCCAGCAGACCTTCCGGGGTCTATAATTCACCCCTCCACTTT.

V is TRBV6-1 and J is TRBJ1-5, with 7 bases that match TRBD1. With V trimmed by 0 bases and J by 6 bases, 5 bases remained unmatched. Looked up from germline, CDR1 is MNHNS and CDR2 is SASEGT. There are 15 residues in the CDR3. The chain's CDR3 is CASSEAQGGGQPQHF. The CDR3 DNA sequence: TGTGCCAGCAGTGAAGCGCAAGGGGGCGGTCAGCCCCAGCATTTT.

The chain has TRBV15 and TRBJ1-2, with TRBD1 matching 7 bases. V lost 7 bases and J lost 3; bases outside the gene matches: 8. This CDR3 comprises 14 residues. Germline CDR1 LNHNV, CDR2 YYDKDF (reference sequence). The CDR3 DNA reads TGTGCCACCACCCGGGACAGACAAGACTATGGCTACACCTTC. Protein: CATTRDRQDYGYTF.

The rearrangement joins TRBV5-1 to TRBJ1-1; D uncertain. CDR1 is SGHRS, CDR2 YFSETQ, per germline. The CDR3 loop spans 15 amino acids. V lost 4 bases, J lost 3 bases, and 16 bases lay in between. CDR3 protein: CASSRVGNGDTEAFF. CDR3 bases: TGCGCCAGCAGCCGCGTTGGAAACGGGGACACTGAAGCTTTCTTT.

Only one count was recorded for this clone. The chain couples TRBV4-2 to TRBJ2-1; 11 bases agree with TRBD2. Trimming at V came to 1 base and at J to 10 bases, leaving 6 bases not matched to a gene. The CDR3 loop spans 15 amino acids. Germline-derived CDR1 and CDR2 are LGHNA and YNFKEQ. The CDR3 DNA reads as TGTGCCAGCAGCCAAGCACTAGCGGGAGTTGACGAGCAGTTCTTC. This translates into CASSQALAGVDEQFF.

The gene calls are TRBV6-2 or TRBV6-3 and TRBJ2-5, with TRBD2 matching over 12 bases. The CDR3 runs 15 residues. V gave up 5 bases and J gave up 5 bases; unmatched junction bases: 6. Germline V lookup: CDR1 MNHEY, CDR2 SVGEGT. The CDR3 DNA is TGTGCCAGCAGTATTTCTAGCGGGGGGGCGGAGACCCAGTACTTC. Its translation is CASSISSGGAETQYF.

The chain has TRBV5-6 and TRBJ1-1; no clear D. Trimming left V 0 bases short and J 1 base short, with 10 bases between. CDR3 length: 15 amino acids. Germline CDR1 is SGHDT and CDR2 is YYEEEE. In DNA form, the CDR3 reads TGTGCCAGCAGCTTGGCCAGATGGGGGAACACTGAAGCTTTCTTT. Its protein is CASSLARWGNTEAFF. The complete variable domain, with remaining parts taken from reference TRBV5-6 and TRBJ1-1, reads DAGVTQSPTHLIKTRGQQVTLRCSPKSGHDTVSWYQQALGQGPQFIFQYYEEEERQRGNFPDRFSGHQFPNYSSELNVNALLLGDSALYLCASSLARWGNTEAFFGQGTRLTVV.

The J gene is TRBJ2-7, the V gene TRBV25-1; 9 bases agree with TRBD2. Germline CDR1 reads MGHDK; CDR2 reads SYGVNS. The CDR3 totals 15 residues. The trim removed 3 bases at V and 5 bases at J, leaving 8 bases unmatched. In DNA form, the CDR3 reads TGTGCCAGCAGTGATCCCAGACTAGCGGACAACGAGCAGTACTTC. Encoded protein: CASSDPRLADNEQYF.

V usage is TRBV5-4 and J usage is TRBJ1-3; D may be TRBD1 (5 bases). Germline V CDR1 and CDR2: SGHNT, YYREEE (reference sequence). Trimming took off 0 bases at V and 0 bases at J, with 10 bases between the two ends. The CDR3 runs to 16 residues. CDR3 coding DNA: TGTGCCAGCAGCTTGGGACAGCCCGACTCTGGAAACACCATATATTTT. As protein: CASSLGQPDSGNTIYF.

V gene TRBV28 combines with J gene TRBJ2-7, with 14 bases aligning to TRBD2. J lost 2 bases, V lost 8 bases, and 11 bases had no gene match. This CDR3 has 17 amino acids. The germline V gene encodes CDR1 MDHEN and CDR2 SYDVKM. The CDR3 DNA reads as TGTGCCAGCCGAGGCCCGGGACTAGCGGGAGATACCTACGAGCAGTACTTC. Its protein is CASRGPGLAGDTYEQYF.

The chain uses TRBV24-1 and TRBJ2-2; 8 bases line up with TRBD2. This CDR3 region has 17 residues. Per the germline V gene, CDR1 is KGHDR and CDR2 is SFDVKD. Trimming cost V 3 bases and J 2 bases; bases outside gene matches: 7. DNA for the CDR3: TGTGCCACCAGTGATCCGATAAGCGGGAGAAACACCGGGGAGCTGTTTTTT. Residues: CATSDPISGRNTGELFF.

The chain combines TRBV2 with TRBJ1-1; D is unresolved. Per the germline V gene, CDR1 is SNHLY and CDR2 is FYNNEI. The CDR3 covers 13 residues. V lost 4 bases and J 2 bases, leaving 8 bases between the germline ends. The chain's CDR3 is CASSVKGNTEAFF. The DNA for the CDR3 is TGTGCCAGCAGTGTAAAAGGAAACACTGAAGCTTTCTTT.

Regarding this clone: The sample holds other DNA sequences that translate to the same CDR3. V is TRBV28 and J is TRBJ1-2, with a possible D match to TRBD1 (6 bases). The germline CDR1 and CDR2 sequences are MDHEN and SYDVKM. Between the trimmed V and J ends, which lost 5 bases and 4 bases, there was a span of 11 bases. CDR3 length: 13 amino acids. The CDR3 nucleotides are TGTGCCAGCAGTCTACAGGGCGGCTATGGCTACACCTTC. Translating gives CASSLQGGYGYTF.

This chain connects TRBV6-5 to TRBJ1-2; 9 bases line up with TRBD1. Germline CDR1 MNHEY, CDR2 SVGAGI. Unmatched junction bases numbered 8, after V lost 5 bases and J lost 4 bases. The CDR3 has 15 amino acids. The CDR3 loop reads CASSPGQGYGYGYTF. DNA of the CDR3: TGTGCCAGCAGTCCCGGACAGGGGTATGGCTATGGCTACACCTTC.

The CDR3 DNA sequence: TGCAGCGTTGATATAGGACAGTTCACAGATACGCAGTATTTT. This codes for CSVDIGQFTDTQYF. The chain carries TRBV29-1 and TRBJ2-3, with D possibly matching TRBD1 (6 bases). Between the trimmed V and J ends, which lost 3 bases and 2 bases, there was a span of 12 bases. Germline-derived CDR1 and CDR2 are SQVTM and ANQGSEA. This CDR3 is 14 amino acids long.